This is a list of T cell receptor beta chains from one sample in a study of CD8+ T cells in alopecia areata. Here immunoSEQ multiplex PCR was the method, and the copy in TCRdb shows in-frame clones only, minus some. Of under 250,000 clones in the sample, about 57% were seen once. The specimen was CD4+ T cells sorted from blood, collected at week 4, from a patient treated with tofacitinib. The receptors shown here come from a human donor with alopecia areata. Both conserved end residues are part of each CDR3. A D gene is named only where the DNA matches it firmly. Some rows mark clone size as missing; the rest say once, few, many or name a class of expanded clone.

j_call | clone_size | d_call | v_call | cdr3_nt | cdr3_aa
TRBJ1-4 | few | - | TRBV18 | TGTGCCAGCTCACCATTCAAGGGCGGTGAAAAACTGTTTTTT | CASSPFKGGEKLFF
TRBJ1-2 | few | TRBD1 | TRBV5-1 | TGCGCCAGCAGCCCGGGACAGGGAGTTGGCTACACCTTC | CASSPGQGVGYTF
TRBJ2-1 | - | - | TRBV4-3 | TGCGCCAGCAGCCCTAGGGTTGCGTCTCGTGTCGATGAGCAGTTCTTC | CASSPRVASRVDEQFF
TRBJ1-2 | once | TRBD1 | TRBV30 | TGTGCCTGGAGACAAGGACAGGTGGATGGCTACACCTTC | CAWRQGQVDGYTF
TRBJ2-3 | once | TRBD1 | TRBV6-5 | TGTGCCAGCAGTCGGGACAGGGGAACAGATACGCAGTATTTT | CASSRDRGTDTQYF
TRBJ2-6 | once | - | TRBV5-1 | TGCGCCAGCAGCTTGGACAGGGCTGGGGCCAACGTCCTGACTTTC | CASSLDRAGANVLTF
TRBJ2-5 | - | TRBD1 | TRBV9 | TGTGCCAGCAGCGGCAGGGGGGAGACCCAGTACTTC | CASSGRGETQYF
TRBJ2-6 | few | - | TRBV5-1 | TGCGCCAGCAGCTTGTATGGAGGGGCCAACGTCCTGACTTTC | CASSLYGGANVLTF
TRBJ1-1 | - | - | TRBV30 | TGTGCCTGGAGCGCCGGTGTGGGCACTGAAGCTTTCTTT | CAWSAGVGTEAFF
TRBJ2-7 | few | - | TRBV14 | TGTGCCAGCAGCCAAGAGGGTGTAAAGCAGTACTTC | CASSQEGVKQYF
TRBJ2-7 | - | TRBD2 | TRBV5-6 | TGTGCCAGCAGCCTGACCTGGACTAGCGGGGCCGAGCAGTACTTC | CASSLTWTSGAEQYF
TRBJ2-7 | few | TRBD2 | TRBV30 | TGTGCCTGGAGTCCCCCGGGGGCGGGGGGGTCCTCCTACGAGCAGTACTTC | CAWSPPGAGGSSYEQYF
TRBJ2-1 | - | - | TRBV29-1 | TGCAGCGTTGGGCAACGGCTGGAGCAGTTCTTC | CSVGQRLEQFF
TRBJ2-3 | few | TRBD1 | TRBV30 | TGTGCCTGGAGTAGATTTACAGGGGGTAGCACAGATACGCAGTATTTT | CAWSRFTGGSTDTQYF
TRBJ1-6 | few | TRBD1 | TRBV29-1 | TGCAGCGTTAGACAGGGGGATAATTCACCCCTCCACTTT | CSVRQGDNSPLHF
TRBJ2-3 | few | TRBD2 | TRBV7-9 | TGTGCCAGCAGCTTCGGGGGACTAGCGGGGGCCACAGATACGCAGTATTTT | CASSFGGLAGATDTQYF